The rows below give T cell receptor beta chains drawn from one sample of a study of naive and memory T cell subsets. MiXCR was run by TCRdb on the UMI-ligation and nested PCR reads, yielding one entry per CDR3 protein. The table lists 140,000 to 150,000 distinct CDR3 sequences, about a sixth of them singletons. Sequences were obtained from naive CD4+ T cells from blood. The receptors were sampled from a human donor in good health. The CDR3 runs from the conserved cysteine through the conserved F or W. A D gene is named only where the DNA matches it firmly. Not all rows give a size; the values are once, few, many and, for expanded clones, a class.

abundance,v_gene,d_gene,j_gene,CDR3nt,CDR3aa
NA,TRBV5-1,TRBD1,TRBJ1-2,TGCGCCAGCAGCTTGGTTGGACAGGGGGCTCAAGGCTACACCTTC,CASSLVGQGAQGYTF
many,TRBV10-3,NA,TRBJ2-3,TGTGCCATCACAACGGGAGCCACAGATACGCAGTATTTT,CAITTGATDTQYF
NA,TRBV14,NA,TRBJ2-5,TGTGCCAGCAGCCAAGGCGTCCGAACTACTGAGACCCAGTACTTC,CASSQGVRTTETQYF
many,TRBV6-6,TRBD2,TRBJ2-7,TGTGCCAGCAGGGGGACTAGCGGGATGTACGAGCAGTACTTC,CASRGTSGMYEQYF
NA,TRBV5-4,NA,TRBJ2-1,TGTGCCAGCAGCGCATTCATGAGCTCCTACAATGAGCAGTTCTTC,CASSAFMSSYNEQFF
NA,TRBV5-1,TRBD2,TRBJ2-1,TGCGCCAGCAGCCGGGGACTAGCGGGCTCCAGCCCGGCCCCACATGAGCAGTTCTTC,CASSRGLAGSSPAPHEQFF
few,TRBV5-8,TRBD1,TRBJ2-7,TGTGCCAGCAGCCGCCGGACAGGCTCATTCTACGAGCAGTACTTC,CASSRRTGSFYEQYF
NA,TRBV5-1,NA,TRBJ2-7,TGCGCCAGCAGCTTGGGTAGTATAGGCGCCTACGAGCAGTACTTC,CASSLGSIGAYEQYF
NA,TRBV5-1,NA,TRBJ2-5,TGCGCCAGCAGCTTGGGAGGGGAAGGTTGGGAGACCCAGTACTTC,CASSLGGEGWETQYF
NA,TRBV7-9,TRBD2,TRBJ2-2,TGTGCCAGCAGCGGAGGGACTAGCTTGGCCGGGGAGCTGTTTTTT,CASSGGTSLAGELFF
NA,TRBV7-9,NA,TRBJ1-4,TGTGCCAGCAGCTGGGCCGAAAAACTGTTTTTT,CASSWAEKLFF
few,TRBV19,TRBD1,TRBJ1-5,TGTGCCAGTAGGGGGACAGCCGGCCTTAATCAGCCCCAGCATTTT,CASRGTAGLNQPQHF
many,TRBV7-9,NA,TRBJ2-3,TGTGCCAGCAGCGTGGATACGCAGTATTTT,CASSVDTQYF
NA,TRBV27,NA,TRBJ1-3,TGTGCCAGCAGTTTATATCCGGGGGCGACTGGAAACACCATATATTTT,CASSLYPGATGNTIYF
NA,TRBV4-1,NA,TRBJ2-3,TGCGCCAGCAGCCAGGAGCGGGACACCTCCGTTACGCAGTATTTT,CASSQERDTSVTQYF
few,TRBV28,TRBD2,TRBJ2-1,TGTGCCAGCAGTTTAAGCGGGAGGGCCAATGAGCAGTTCTTC,CASSLSGRANEQFF
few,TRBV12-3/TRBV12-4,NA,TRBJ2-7,TGTGCCAGCAGAAAACTACAGGGAACCTACGAGCAGTACTTC,CASRKLQGTYEQYF
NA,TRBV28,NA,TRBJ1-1,TGTGCCAGCAGTTTATGGAACCAGGGGTTCACTGAAGCTTTCTTT,CASSLWNQGFTEAFF
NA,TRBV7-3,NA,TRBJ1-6,TGTGCCAGCAGCTCGGCGGGGGACTCACCCCTCCACTTT,CASSSAGDSPLHF
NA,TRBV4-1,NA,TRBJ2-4,TGCGCCAGCAGCCAAGTCTCCACAAAAAACATTCAGTACTTC,CASSQVSTKNIQYF
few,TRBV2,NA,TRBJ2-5,TGTGCCAGCAGTGGCTTGGAGACCCAGTACTTC,CASSGLETQYF
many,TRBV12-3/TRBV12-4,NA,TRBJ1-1,TGTGCCAGCAGTCCCGGGACAAGGAACACTGAAGCTTTCTTT,CASSPGTRNTEAFF